The 7 T cell receptor beta chains listed next were all sequenced from one sample in a study of molecular identifiers for immune sequencing clone quantification. TCRdb used MiXCR to reprocess the PCR reads, holding one entry per CDR3 protein. The sample shows 490,000 or so distinct CDR3 sequences, around 25% of them seen only once. Sequenced material: naive CD8+ T cells from blood, with Jurkat cell RNA spiked in. Indicated subset: FACS-sorted CD8+CD4-CCR7+CD45RA+ naive T cells. The receptor set was obtained from a human donor in good health. Some libraries in this study had Jurkat cell RNA spiked in.

CDR3 region: CSVTSGGSYDFEQYF. As DNA, the CDR3 is TGCAGCGTCACTAGCGGGGGCTCTTATGACTTCGAGCAGTACTTC. The chain has TRBV20-1 and TRBJ2-7; TRBD2 aligns across 11 bases. Germline CDR1 DFQATT, CDR2 SNEGSKA (reference sequence). The CDR3 has 15 amino acids.

This clonotype was found a few times. V and J are TRBV12-5 and TRBJ2-2; a weak D match, TRBD1 (6 bases). This CDR3 spans 17 amino acids. From germline, CDR1 is LGHNT and CDR2 FRNRAP. V was cut by 1 base and J by 2 bases, with 14 bases left in between. The CDR3 bases are TGTGCTAGTGGTTTGGGCCCCGGGACACTTAACACCGGGGAGCTGTTTTTT. Translation gives CASGLGPGTLNTGELFF.

Worth noting for this clonotype: A much larger clone sits a single nucleotide away, making a read error possible. The gene calls are TRBV6-5 and TRBJ2-3; no reliable D call. This CDR3 contains 12 residues. V gave up 6 bases and J gave up 4 bases, with 8 bases separating them. Germline values: CDR1 MNHEY, CDR2 SVGAGI. CDR3 protein: CASSRPSDTQYF. The CDR3 DNA follows: TGTGCCAGCAGCCGCCCATCAGATACGCAGTATTTT.

CDR3 sequence (DNA): TGTGCCAGCAGTTCCCCAGGGGATCCCTACGAGCAGTACTTC. Its translation is CASSSPGDPYEQYF. The chain recombines TRBV12-3 or TRBV12-4 with TRBJ2-7, with D perhaps matching TRBD1 (6 bases). Trimming took off 4 bases at V and 2 bases at J, with 12 bases between the two ends. This CDR3 contains 14 residues.

This sequence joins TRBV7-6 and TRBJ2-1, with 7 positions matching TRBD1. CDR3 length: 15 amino acids. Germline-derived CDR1 and CDR2 are SGHVS and FNYEAQ. With 5 bases clipped from V and 7 bases from J, the junction kept 11 bases outside the gene matches. CDR3 nucleotide sequence: TGTGCCAGCAGCCTGAGACAGGGCCCAAAGAATGAGCAGTTCTTC. Translation: CASSLRQGPKNEQFF.

The chain joins TRBV11-2 to TRBJ2-1; tentatively, D is TRBD2 (6 bases). The germline V gene encodes CDR1 SGHAT and CDR2 FQNNGV. V was shortened by 5 bases and J by 0 bases, with 17 bases between the two germline ends. The CDR3 loop spans 17 amino acids. The CDR3 bases are TGTGCCAGCAGCCCCCTGGGCGGGACCTCCTCCTACAATGAGCAGTTCTTC. It encodes CASSPLGGTSSYNEQFF.

As concerns this clonotype: A read error is possible here, since a much larger clone lies one base away. The rearrangement uses TRBV5-1 and TRBJ1-1, with 8 nucleotides matching TRBD1. The CDR3 spans 14 residues. Germline V gene lookup returns CDR1 SGHRS and CDR2 YFSETQ. In DNA, the CDR3 is TGCGTCAGCAGCTTAAGGACAGGGTTCACTGAAGCTTTCTTT. Protein: CVSSLRTGFTEAFF.